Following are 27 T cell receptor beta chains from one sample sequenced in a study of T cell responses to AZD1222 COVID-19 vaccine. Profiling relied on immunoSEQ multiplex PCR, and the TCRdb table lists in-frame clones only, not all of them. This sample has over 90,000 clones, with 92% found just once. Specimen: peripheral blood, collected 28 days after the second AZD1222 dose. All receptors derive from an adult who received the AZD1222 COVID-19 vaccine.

CDR3 in DNA: TGTGCCAGCAGCTTAGAGAGGGCGGATGGCTACACCTTC. Protein sequence: CASSLERADGYTF. The chain links TRBV7-2 to TRBJ1-2; the D is unclear. CDR3 size: 13 residues. Germline lookup yields CDR1 SGHTA and CDR2 FQGNSA. V gave up 1 base and J gave up 6 bases, with 9 bases separating them.

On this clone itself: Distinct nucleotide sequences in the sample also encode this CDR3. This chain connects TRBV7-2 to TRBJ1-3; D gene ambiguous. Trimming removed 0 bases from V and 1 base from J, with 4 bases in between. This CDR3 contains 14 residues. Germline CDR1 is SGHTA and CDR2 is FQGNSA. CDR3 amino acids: CASSLAGSGNTIYF. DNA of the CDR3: TGTGCCAGCAGCTTAGCAGGGTCTGGAAACACCATATATTTT.

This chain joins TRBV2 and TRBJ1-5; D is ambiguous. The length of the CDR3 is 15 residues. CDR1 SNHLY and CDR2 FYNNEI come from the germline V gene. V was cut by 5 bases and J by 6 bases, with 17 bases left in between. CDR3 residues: CASSREVGLSQPQHF. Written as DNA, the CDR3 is TGTGCCAGCAGTCGTGAAGTGGGTTTAAGTCAGCCCCAGCATTTT.

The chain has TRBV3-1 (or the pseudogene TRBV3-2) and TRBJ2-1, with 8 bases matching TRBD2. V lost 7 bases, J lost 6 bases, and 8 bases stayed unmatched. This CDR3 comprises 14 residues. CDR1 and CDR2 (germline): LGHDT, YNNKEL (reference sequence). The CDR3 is CASKLRGGLNEQFF. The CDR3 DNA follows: TGTGCCAGCAAGTTACGGGGGGGTCTCAATGAGCAGTTCTTC.

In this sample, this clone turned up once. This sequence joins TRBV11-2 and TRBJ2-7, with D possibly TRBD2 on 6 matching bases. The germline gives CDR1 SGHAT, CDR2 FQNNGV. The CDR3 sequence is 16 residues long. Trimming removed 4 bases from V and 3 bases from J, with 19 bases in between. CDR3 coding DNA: TGTGCCAGCAGCTCTTTCCAACGATCGGACTACTACGAGCAGTACTTC. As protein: CASSSFQRSDYYEQYF.

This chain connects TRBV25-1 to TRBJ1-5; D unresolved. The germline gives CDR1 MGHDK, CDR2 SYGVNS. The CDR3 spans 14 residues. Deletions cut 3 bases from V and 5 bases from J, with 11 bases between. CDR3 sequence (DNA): TGTGCCAGCAGTGACTCGGACGGACATCAGCCCCAGCATTTT. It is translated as CASSDSDGHQPQHF.

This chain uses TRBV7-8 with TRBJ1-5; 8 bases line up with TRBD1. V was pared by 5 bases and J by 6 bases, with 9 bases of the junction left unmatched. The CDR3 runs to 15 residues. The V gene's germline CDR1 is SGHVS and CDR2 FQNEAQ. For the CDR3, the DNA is TGTGCCAGCAGCCTGGGACAGGAGGGGAGTCAGCCCCAGCATTTT. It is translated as CASSLGQEGSQPQHF.

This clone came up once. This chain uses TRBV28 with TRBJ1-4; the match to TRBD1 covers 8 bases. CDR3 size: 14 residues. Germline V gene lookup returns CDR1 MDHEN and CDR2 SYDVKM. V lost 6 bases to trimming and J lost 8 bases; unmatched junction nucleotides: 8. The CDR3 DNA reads TGTGCCAGCAGCGTCCAGGGGGCGAGGGAAAAACTGTTTTTT. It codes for CASSVQGAREKLFF.

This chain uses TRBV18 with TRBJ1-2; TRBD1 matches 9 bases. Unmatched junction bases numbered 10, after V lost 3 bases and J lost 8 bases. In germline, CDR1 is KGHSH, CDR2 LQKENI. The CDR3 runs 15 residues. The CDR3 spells CASSPPDRGWEGYTF. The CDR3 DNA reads TGTGCCAGCTCACCCCCGGACAGGGGATGGGAAGGCTACACCTTC.

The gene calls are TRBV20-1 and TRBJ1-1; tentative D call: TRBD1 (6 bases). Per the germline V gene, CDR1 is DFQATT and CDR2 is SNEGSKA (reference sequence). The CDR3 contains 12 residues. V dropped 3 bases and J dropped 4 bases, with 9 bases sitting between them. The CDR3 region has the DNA TGCAGTGCTAGTGGGGGGCGCACTGAAGCTTTCTTT. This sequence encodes CSASGGRTEAFF.

The CDR3 here is CASSSSGQGTGNTIYF. CDR3 DNA sequence: TGCGCCAGCAGCTCCTCAGGACAGGGGACTGGAAACACCATATATTTT. The chain has TRBV5-1 and TRBJ1-3, with 9 positions matching TRBD1. The length of the CDR3 is 16 residues. V lost 3 bases and J lost 2; bases outside the gene matches: 6. In germline, CDR1 is SGHRS, CDR2 YFSETQ.

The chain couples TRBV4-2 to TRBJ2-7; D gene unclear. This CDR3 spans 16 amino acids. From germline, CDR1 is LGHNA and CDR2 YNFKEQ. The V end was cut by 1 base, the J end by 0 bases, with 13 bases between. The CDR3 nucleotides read TGTGCCAGCAGCCAAGGTGTCGGGCAGTCCTCCTACGAGCAGTACTTC. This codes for CASSQGVGQSSYEQYF.

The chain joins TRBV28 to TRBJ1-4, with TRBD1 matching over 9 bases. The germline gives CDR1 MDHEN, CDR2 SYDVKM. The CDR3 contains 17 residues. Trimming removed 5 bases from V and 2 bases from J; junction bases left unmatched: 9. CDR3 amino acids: CASSTPGQGATNEKLFF. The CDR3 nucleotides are TGTGCCAGCAGTACACCGGGACAGGGTGCTACTAATGAAAAACTGTTTTTT.

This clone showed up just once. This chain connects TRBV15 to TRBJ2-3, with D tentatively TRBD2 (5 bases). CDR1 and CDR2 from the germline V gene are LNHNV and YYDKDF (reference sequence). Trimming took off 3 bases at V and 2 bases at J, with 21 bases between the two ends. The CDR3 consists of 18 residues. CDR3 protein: CATSRGSRAALSTDTQYF. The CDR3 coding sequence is TGTGCCACCAGCAGGGGCAGCAGAGCGGCCCTCTCCACAGATACGCAGTATTTT.

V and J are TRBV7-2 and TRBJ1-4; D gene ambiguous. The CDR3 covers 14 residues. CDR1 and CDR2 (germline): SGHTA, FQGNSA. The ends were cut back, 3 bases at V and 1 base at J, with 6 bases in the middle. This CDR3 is CASSLAVTNEKLFF. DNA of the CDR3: TGTGCCAGCAGCTTGGCAGTAACTAATGAAAAACTGTTTTTT.

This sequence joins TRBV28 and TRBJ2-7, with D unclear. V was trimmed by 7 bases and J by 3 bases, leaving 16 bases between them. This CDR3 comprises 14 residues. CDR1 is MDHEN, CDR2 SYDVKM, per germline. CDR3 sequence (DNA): TGTGCCAGCACCGGTACGCGGACGGGCTACGAGCAGTACTTC. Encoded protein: CASTGTRTGYEQYF.

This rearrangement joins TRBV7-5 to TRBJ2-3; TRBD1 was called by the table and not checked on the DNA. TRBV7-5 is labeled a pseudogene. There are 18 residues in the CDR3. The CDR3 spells CVRSNRPGQDASTDTQYF. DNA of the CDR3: TGTGTCAGAAGCAATCGCCCCGGACAGGACGCTAGCACAGATACGCAGTATTTT.

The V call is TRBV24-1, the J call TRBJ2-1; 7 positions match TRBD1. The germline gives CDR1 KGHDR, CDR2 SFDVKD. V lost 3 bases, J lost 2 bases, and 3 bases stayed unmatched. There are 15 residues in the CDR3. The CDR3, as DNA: TGTGCCACCAGTGATCCCGGGACAGCCTACAATGAGCAGTTCTTC. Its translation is CATSDPGTAYNEQFF.

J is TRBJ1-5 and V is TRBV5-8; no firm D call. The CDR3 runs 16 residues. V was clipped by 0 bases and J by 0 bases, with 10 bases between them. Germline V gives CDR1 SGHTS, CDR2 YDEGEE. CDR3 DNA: TGTGCCAGCAGCTTGGCCGGCGGGTTTAGCAATCAGCCCCAGCATTTT. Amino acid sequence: CASSLAGGFSNQPQHF. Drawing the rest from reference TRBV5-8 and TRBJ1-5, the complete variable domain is EAGVTQSPTHLIKTRGQQATLRCSPISGHTSVYWYQQALGLGLQFLLWYDEGEERNRGNFPPRFSGRQFPNYSSELNVNALELEDSALYLCASSLAGGFSNQPQHFGDGTRLSIL.

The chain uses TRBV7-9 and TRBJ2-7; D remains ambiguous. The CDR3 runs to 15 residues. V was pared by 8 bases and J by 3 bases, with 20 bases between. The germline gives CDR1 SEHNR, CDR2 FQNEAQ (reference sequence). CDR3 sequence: CASDKPGQKVYEQYF. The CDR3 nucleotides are TGTGCCAGCGACAAGCCCGGGCAGAAGGTCTACGAGCAGTACTTC.

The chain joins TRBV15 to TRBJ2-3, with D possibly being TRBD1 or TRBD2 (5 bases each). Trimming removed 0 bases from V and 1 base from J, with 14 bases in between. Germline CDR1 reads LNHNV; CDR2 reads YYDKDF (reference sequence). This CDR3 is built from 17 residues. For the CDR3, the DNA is TGTGCCACCAGCAGAGATCCGGGGCGGGCGGGCACAGATACGCAGTATTTT. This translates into CATSRDPGRAGTDTQYF. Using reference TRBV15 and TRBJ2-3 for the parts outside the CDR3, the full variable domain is DAMVIQNPRYQVTQFGKPVTLSCSQTLNHNVMYWYQQKSSQAPKLLFHYYDKDFNNEADTPDNFQSRRPNTSFCFLDIRSPGLGDTAMYLCATSRDPGRAGTDTQYFGPGTRLTVL.

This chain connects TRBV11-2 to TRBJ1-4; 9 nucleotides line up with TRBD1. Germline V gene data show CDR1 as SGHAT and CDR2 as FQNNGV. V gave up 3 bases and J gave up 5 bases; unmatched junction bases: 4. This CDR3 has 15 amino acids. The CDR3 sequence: CASSLGQGNNEKLFF. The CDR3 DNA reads TGTGCCAGCAGCTTGGGACAGGGCAACAATGAAAAACTGTTTTTT.

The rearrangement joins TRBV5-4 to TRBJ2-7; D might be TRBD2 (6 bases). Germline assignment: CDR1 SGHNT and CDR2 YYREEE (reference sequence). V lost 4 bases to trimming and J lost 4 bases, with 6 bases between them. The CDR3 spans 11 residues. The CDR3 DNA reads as TGTGCCAGCAGCCGGGGGTACGAGCAGTACTTC. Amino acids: CASSRGYEQYF.

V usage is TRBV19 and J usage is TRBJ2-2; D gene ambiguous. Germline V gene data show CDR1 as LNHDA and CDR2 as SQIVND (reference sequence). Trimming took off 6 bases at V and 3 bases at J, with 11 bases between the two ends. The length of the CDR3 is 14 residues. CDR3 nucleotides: TGTGCCAGTAGCTCCGGTAGGGACACCGGGGAGCTGTTTTTT. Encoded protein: CASSSGRDTGELFF.

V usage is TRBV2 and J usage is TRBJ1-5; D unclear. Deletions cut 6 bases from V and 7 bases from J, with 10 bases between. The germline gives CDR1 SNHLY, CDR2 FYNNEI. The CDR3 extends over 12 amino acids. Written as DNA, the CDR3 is TGTGCCAGCAGGAAGGGAGGACAGCCCCAGCATTTT. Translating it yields CASRKGGQPQHF.

CDR3 coding DNA: TGCGCCAGCAGCTTGGGGACCAGGGTGGCTGGAAACACCATATATTTT. Translation: CASSLGTRVAGNTIYF. This chain uses TRBV5-1 with TRBJ1-3; TRBD1 might be the D (5 bases). In germline, CDR1 is SGHRS, CDR2 YFSETQ. The CDR3 loop spans 16 amino acids. The germline V and J ends were trimmed by 0 bases and 2 bases, with 12 bases remaining between them.

CDR3 loop: CASSYGTGLYGYTF. The CDR3 nucleotides are TGTGCCAGCAGCTACGGGACAGGACTGTATGGCTACACCTTC. V and J are TRBV11-2 and TRBJ1-2; 8 nucleotides agree with TRBD1. The trim removed 4 bases at V and 5 bases at J, leaving 6 bases unmatched. The CDR3 runs to 14 residues. The germline gives CDR1 SGHAT, CDR2 FQNNGV.